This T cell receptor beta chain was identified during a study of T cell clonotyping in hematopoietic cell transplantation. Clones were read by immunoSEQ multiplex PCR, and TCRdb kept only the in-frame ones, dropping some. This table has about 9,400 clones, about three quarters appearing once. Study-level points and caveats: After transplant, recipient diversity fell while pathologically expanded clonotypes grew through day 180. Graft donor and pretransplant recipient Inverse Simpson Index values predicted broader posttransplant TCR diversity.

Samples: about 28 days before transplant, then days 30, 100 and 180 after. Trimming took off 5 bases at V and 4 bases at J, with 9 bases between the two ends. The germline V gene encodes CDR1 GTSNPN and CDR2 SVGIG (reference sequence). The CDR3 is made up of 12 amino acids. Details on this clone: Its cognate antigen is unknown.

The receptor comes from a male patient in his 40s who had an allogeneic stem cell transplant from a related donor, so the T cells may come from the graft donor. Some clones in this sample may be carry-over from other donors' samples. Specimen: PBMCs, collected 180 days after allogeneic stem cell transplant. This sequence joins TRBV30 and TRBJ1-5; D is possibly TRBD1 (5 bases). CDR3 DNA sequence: TGTGCCTGGGGTCAGGGAAATCAGCCCCAGCATTTT. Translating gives CAWGQGNQPQHF.